This T cell receptor (beta chain) was identified in a study of T cell responses to AZD1222 COVID-19 vaccine. Whole-study results and caveats: A rise in Spike-specific TCR breadth and depth followed two AZD1222 doses. Most donors were white British, females outnumbered males, and clonal diversity was possibly underestimated. Dominant at 160-218 and 743-854, vaccine-associated CD4 TCRs also spanned spike. Reportedly, close to half of spike-specific TCRs are directed against unmutated variant regions.

On this clone itself: Its specificity is not known. Other DNA sequences within the sample encode an identical CDR3.

Sequencing used immunoSEQ multiplex PCR; TCRdb keeps in-frame clones, though not all of them. The sample shows roughly 120,000 clones, 88% of them seen only once. Per the germline V gene, CDR1 is GTSNPN and CDR2 is SVGIG (reference sequence). The CDR3 consists of 13 residues. With 0 bases removed from V and 5 bases from J, the gap between germline ends came to 10 bases. The sequence was collected from an adult in good health. Sample: peripheral blood, taken on day 0 of AZD1222 vaccination. The chain employs TRBV30 and TRBJ2-5, with D unclear. The CDR3 DNA is TGTGCCTGGAGTGTAGGTGGTCGGGAGACCCAGTACTTC. Protein: CAWSVGGRETQYF.